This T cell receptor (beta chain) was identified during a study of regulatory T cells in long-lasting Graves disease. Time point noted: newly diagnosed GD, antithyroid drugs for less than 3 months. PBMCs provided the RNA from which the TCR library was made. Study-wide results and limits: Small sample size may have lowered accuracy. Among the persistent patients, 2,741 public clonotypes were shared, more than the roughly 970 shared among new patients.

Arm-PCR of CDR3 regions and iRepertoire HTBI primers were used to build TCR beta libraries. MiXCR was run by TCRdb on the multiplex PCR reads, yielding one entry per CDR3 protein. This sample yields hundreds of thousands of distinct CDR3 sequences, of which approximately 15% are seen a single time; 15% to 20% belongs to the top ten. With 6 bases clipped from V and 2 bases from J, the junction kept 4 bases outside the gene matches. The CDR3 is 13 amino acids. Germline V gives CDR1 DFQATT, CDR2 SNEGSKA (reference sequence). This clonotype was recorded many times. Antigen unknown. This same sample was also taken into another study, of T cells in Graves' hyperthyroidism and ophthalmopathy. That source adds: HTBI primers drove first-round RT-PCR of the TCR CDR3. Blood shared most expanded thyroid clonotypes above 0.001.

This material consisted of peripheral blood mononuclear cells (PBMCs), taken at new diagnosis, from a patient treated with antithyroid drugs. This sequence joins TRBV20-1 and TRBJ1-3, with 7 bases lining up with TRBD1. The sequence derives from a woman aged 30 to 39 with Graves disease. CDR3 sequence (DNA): TGCAGTGCCAGGGGGGCGACTGGAAACACCATATATTTT. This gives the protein CSARGATGNTIYF.